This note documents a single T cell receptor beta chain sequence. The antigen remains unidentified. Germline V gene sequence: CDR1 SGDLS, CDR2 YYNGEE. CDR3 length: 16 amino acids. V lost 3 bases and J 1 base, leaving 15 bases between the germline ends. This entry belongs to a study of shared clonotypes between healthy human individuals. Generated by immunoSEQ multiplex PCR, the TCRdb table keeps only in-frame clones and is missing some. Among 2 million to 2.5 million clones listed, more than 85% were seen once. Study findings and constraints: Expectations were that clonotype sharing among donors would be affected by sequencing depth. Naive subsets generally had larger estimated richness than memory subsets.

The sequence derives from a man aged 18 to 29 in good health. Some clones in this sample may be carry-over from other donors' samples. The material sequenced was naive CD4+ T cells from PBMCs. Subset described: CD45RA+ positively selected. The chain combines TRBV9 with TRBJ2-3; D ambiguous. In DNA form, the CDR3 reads TGTGCCAGCAGCGGAACCCGATCTATCGGCACAGATACGCAGTATTTT. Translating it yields CASSGTRSIGTDTQYF.